The rows below give T cell receptor beta chains drawn from one sample of a study of PD-L1 blockade in urothelial cancer. TCRdb's copy holds only in-frame clones and misses some; the assay was immunoSEQ multiplex PCR. The sample shows 80,000 to 100,000 clones, about four fifths of them seen only once. Sample: PBMCs, taken around atezolizumab (anti-PD-L1) treatment. These receptors all come from a man between 65 and 85 years old with urothelial cancer. Each CDR3 is given with its conserved first and last residue. The order of the fields is clone size, D gene, V gene, J gene, CDR3 DNA, CDR3 protein. A D gene is named only where the DNA matches it firmly. Clone size appears in some rows only: once, few, many, or a class for an expanded clone.

>few|TRBD2|TRBV7-6|TRBJ2-1
TGTGCCAGCAGCCCTCCGGGACTAGCGGGGTACAATGAGCAGTTCTTC
CASSPPGLAGYNEQFF
>NA|TRBD1|TRBV7-8|TRBJ2-7
TGTGCCAGCAGCTCATCCGACAGGGTATGGGAGCAGTACTTC
CASSSSDRVWEQYF
>NA|NA|TRBV19|TRBJ1-5
TGTGCCAGTAGTATAAGTGCAGGCCGCAATCAGCCCCAGCATTTT
CASSISAGRNQPQHF
>NA|NA|TRBV10-2|TRBJ1-1
TGCGCCAGCACGGACAGGAACACTGAAGCTTTCTTT
CASTDRNTEAFF
>NA|TRBD1|TRBV5-5|TRBJ1-1
TGTGCCAGCAGCTTGACAGGGGTGCATACTGAAGCTTTCTTT
CASSLTGVHTEAFF
>NA|TRBD2|TRBV7-3|TRBJ2-5
TGTGCCAGCAGCCCTACCGGAGCGGGGGGTTTAGAGACCCAGTACTTC
CASSPTGAGGLETQYF
>NA|TRBD2|TRBV19|TRBJ2-1
TGTGCCAGTAGTATATCGACTAGCGTTCTTGAGCAGTTCTTC
CASSISTSVLEQFF
>NA|NA|TRBV5-3|TRBJ2-2
TGTGCCAGAGGGAGAAGCGGGACCGGGGAGCTGTTTTTT
CARGRSGTGELFF
>NA|TRBD1|TRBV9|TRBJ1-2
TGTGCCAGCAGCGAGTCGACAGGGGAAGGCTATGGCTACACCTTC
CASSESTGEGYGYTF
>few|NA|TRBV5-1|TRBJ1-1
TGCGCCAGCAGCGCGGACAGTACGACTCGGGCTGAAGCTTTCTTT
CASSADSTTRAEAFF
>NA|TRBD1|TRBV7-8|TRBJ1-2
TGTGCCAGCCTCCCAGGGGGACCCGGTTATGGCTACACCTTC
CASLPGGPGYGYTF
>few|NA|TRBV7-8|TRBJ1-5
TGTGCCAGCAGCTTAGGAACAGGGAGCAATCAGCCCCAGCATTTT
CASSLGTGSNQPQHF
>NA|TRBD1|TRBV6-1|TRBJ2-1
TGTGCCAGCATTACCATTGGACAGGGGAGCAATGAGCAGTTCTTC
CASITIGQGSNEQFF
>NA|NA|TRBV5-4|TRBJ2-1
TGTGCCAGCAGCTTGACAGGGAATGAGCAGTTCTTC
CASSLTGNEQFF